The present TCR beta chain was sequenced within a study of regulatory T cells. Study-wide findings and caveats: In CD3G-deficient patients, conventional CD4+ T cells were enriched for hydrophobic CDR3 residues at positions 6 and 7.

A remark on this clone: The antigen is undetermined.

Amplification used 52 TRBV primers and 13 TRBJ primers. Libraries were prepared by immunoSEQ multiplex PCR; TCRdb keeps only in-frame clonotypes and omits some of them. The sample holds around 29,000 clones, under 95% seen once. Per germline, CDR1 KGHSH and CDR2 LQKENI. After removal of 3 bases from V and 4 bases from J, the junction contained 1 base not matched to a gene. The CDR3 runs to 14 residues. Sequences were obtained from conventional CD4+ T cells sorted from blood. The TCR was taken from a young adult with CD3G deficiency. V gene TRBV18 combines with J gene TRBJ2-1; 9 nucleotides match TRBD1. The CDR3 DNA reads TGTGCCAGCTCACCTGGGACAGGGTACAATGAGCAGTTCTTC. Its protein is CASSPGTGYNEQFF.